Reported below is one T cell receptor (beta chain). This clone has just one count. No antigen is known for it. Nothing much larger sits one base from this clone, and base qualities are not available. The EasySep Human CD8+ T Cell Enrichment Kit was used on day 10 to isolate CD8+ T cells from every culture. The source of the sample is a study of CD8 T cell repertoires and HIV-1 epitope variants (dated by TCRdb to 2020 to 2022). Regarding the study in general: Twenty-five peptides representing autologous and known Gag and Nef epitope variants were each used to stimulate T cells in separate culture wells. Control conditions included a CMV, EBV and flu peptide pool, the Ebola AY9 epitope as negative control, and a no-peptide well. Using the EasySep Human T Cell Enrichment Kit, T cells were enriched and then co-cultured with an equal number of autologous T cell-negative cells acting as antigen-presenting cells. A total of 80 to 100 T cell cultures were run, with each culture condition performed in triplicate except for one peptide, which was performed in duplicate. An aliquot of 1M T cells was saved as an uncultured baseline condition, separate from the roughly 83 T cell cultures. Cultures ran for 10 to 11 days in IMDM with gentamicin, with half-media changes on days 3 and 7 adding IL-2, IL-7 and IL-15. Three Gag epitope families and Nef HW9 and YT9 were included among the tested epitopes.

What the authors observed across the whole study: Of the nine antigen-specific TCR beta clonotypes identified, over five appeared cross-reactive for autologous or known escape epitope variants. The assay identified only TCR beta chains and indicated proliferation to antigen, not T cell function or cytokine profile. A handful of clonotypes recognized the Nef KF9 family and one the HW9 family, with no responses to the TAALDMSHF plasma variant.

Sequencing of TCR beta CDR3 regions was done on the immunoSEQ platform at survey depth. The QIAamp DNA micro kit was used to extract genomic DNA from every cultured and uncultured CD8+ T cell population. Concerning the study's data processing: Samples with fewer than 5,000 productive reads were excluded, resulting in the removal of about 6.5% of the 75 HIV peptide-stimulated cultures. Sequences were trimmed to CDR3 by a MANAFEST web app, and nonproductive sequences, CDR3s under 5 amino acids, and sequences not starting with C or ending with F/W were removed. To count as antigen-specific, a clonotype had to be expanded in at least 2 of 3 replicates compared with the no-peptide control at FDR 0.01, and only within one epitope family. A specific clonotype also had to show a frequency at least fivefold higher than in wells stimulated with peptides from other epitope families. As stored in TCRdb, this immuneACCESS dataset retains in-frame rearrangements with V and J assigned. A fraction of the clones does not appear; measured against another copy, unresolved V genes explain less than half of the discrepancy, and the remainder lacks a known reason. From that table come the V and J calls and clone size; the DNA was used to work out D and trimming. The sample table records thousands of clones; over 60% of these occur just once. The ten top clones hold approximately 44% of the sample.

CDR1 and CDR2 (MNHEY, SMNVEV) derive from the germline V gene (reference sequence). Relative to germline, V is 8 bases shorter and J is 1 base shorter, with 15 bases between their ends. The CDR3 holds 14 amino acids from the cysteine to the phenylalanine. The DNA shown is the 42-base CDR3, in frame from base 1. This sequence was found in a male donor with HIV. Sequencing input: cultured CD8+ T cells derived from PBMCs. In this chain, TRBV27 is recombined with TRBJ2-7; the D gene identity is not certain. The CDR3 sequence is CASFPYWNSYEQYF. The sequence in DNA is TGTGCCAGCTTTCCCTACTGGAATTCCTACGAGCAGTACTTC.